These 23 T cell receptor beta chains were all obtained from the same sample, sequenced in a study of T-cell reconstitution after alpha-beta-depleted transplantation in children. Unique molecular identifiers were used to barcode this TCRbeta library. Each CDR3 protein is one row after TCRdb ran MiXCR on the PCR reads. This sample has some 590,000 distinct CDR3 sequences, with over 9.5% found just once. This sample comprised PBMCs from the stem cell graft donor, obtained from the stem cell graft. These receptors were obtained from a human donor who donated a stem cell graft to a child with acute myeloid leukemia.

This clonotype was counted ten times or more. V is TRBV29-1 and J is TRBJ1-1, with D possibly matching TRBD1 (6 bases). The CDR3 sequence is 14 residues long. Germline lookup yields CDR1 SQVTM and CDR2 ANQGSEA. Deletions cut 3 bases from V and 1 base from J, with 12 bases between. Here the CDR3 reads CSVDGQGRNTEAFF. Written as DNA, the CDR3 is TGCAGCGTTGACGGCCAGGGGAGGAACACTGAAGCTTTCTTT.

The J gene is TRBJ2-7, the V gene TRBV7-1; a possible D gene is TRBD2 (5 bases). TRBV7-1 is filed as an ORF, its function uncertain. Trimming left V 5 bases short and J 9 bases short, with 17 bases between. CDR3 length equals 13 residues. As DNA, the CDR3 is TGTGCCAGCAGCCCTGGCCTCGACTACTGGCAGTACTTC. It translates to CASSPGLDYWQYF.

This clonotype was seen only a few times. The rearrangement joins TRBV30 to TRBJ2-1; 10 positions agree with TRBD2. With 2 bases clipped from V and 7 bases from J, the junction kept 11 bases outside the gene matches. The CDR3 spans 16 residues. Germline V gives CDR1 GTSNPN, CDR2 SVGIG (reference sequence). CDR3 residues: CAWSPLGTSGMNEQFF. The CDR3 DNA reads TGTGCCTGGAGTCCCCTGGGAACTAGCGGGATGAATGAGCAGTTCTTC.

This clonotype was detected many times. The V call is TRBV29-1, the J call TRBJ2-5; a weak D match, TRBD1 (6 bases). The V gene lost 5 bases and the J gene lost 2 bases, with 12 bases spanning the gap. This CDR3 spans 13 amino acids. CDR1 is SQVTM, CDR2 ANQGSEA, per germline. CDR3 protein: CSVHGQYQETQYF. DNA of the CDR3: TGCAGCGTTCACGGACAGTATCAAGAGACCCAGTACTTC.

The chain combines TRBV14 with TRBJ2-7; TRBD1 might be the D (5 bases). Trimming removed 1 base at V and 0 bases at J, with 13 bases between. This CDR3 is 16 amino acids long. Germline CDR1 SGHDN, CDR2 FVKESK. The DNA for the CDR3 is TGTGCCAGCAGCCAAGCGATGGGGCCGAGCTCCTACGAGCAGTACTTC. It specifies CASSQAMGPSSYEQYF.

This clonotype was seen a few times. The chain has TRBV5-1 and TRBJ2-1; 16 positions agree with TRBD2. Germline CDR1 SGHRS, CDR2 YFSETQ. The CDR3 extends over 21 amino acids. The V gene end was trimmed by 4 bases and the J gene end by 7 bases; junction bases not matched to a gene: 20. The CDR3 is CASSLPRGTSGRARLGNEQFF. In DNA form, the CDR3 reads TGCGCCAGCAGCCTCCCCCGAGGGACTAGCGGGAGGGCTCGTTTAGGGAATGAGCAGTTCTTC.

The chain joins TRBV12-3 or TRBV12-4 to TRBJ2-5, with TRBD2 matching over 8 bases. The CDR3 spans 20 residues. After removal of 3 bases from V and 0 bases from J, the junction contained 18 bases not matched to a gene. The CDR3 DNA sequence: TGTGCCAGCAGTTTTAGGACCCGACTAGCGCCCGTCGAGTACCAAGAGACCCAGTACTTC. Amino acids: CASSFRTRLAPVEYQETQYF.

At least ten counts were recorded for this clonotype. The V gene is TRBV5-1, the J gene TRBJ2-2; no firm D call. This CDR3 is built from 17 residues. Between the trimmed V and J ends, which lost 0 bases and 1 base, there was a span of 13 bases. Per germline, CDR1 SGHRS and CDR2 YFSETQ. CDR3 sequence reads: CASSLDGDHGNTGELFF. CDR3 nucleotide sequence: TGCGCCAGCAGCTTGGATGGAGACCACGGGAACACCGGGGAGCTGTTTTTT.

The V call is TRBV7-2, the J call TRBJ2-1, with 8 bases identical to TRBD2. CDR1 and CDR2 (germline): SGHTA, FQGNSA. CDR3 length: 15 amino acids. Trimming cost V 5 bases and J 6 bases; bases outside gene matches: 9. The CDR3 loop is CASSRSAGAPNEQFF. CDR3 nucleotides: TGTGCCAGCAGCCGCTCAGCGGGAGCGCCCAATGAGCAGTTCTTC.

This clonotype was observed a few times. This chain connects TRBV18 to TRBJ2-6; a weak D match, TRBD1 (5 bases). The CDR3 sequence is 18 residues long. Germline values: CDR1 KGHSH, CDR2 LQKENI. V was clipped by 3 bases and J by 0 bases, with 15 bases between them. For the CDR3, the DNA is TGTGCCAGCTCACCCCTAGGGGCTTCATACTCTGGGGCCAACGTCCTGACTTTC. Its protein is CASSPLGASYSGANVLTF.

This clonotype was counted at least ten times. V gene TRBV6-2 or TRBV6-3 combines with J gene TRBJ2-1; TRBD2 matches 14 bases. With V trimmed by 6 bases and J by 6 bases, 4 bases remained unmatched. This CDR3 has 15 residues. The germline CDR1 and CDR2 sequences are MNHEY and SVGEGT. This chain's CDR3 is CASSYGLAGGNEQFF. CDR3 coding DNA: TGTGCCAGCAGCTACGGACTAGCGGGAGGCAATGAGCAGTTCTTC.

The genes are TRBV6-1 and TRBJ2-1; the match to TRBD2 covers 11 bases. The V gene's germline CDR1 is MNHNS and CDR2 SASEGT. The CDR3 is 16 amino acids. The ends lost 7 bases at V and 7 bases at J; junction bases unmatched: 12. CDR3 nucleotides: TGTGCCAGCAATCTCCTTAGCGGGAGGGCCATAAATGAGCAGTTCTTC. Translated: CASNLLSGRAINEQFF.

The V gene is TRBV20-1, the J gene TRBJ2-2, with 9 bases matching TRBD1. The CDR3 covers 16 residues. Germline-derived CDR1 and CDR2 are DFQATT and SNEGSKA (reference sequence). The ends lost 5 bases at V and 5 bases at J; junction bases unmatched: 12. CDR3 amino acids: CSASDPGQGVTGELFF. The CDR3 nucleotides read TGCAGTGCTTCCGATCCGGGACAGGGCGTGACCGGGGAGCTGTTTTTT.

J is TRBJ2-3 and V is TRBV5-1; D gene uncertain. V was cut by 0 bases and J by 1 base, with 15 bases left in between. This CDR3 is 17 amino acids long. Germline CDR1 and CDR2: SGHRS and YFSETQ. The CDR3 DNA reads TGCGCCAGCAGCTTGGCCTTAGCAGGTCATGGCACAGATACGCAGTATTTT. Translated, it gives CASSLALAGHGTDTQYF.

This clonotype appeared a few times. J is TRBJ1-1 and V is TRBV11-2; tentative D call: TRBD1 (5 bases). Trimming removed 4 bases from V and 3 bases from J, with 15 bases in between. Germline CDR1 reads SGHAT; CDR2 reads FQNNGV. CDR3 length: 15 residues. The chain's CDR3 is CASSSSGRSHTEAFF. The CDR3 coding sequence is TGTGCCAGCAGCTCATCGGGACGCTCTCACACTGAAGCTTTCTTT.

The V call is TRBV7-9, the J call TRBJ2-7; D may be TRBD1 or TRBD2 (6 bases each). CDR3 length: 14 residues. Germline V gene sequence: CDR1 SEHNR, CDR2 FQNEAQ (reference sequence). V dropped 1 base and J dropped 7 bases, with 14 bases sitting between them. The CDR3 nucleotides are TGTGCCAGCAGCTTAGTGGAGGGGGTGGCGGAGCAGTACTTC. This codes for CASSLVEGVAEQYF.

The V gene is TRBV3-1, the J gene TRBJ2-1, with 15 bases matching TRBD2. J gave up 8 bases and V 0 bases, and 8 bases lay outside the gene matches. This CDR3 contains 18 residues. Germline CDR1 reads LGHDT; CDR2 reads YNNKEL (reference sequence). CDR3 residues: CASSQEGLAGGEEYEQFF. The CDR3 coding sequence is TGTGCCAGCAGCCAAGAAGGACTAGCGGGAGGGGAGGAATATGAGCAGTTCTTC.

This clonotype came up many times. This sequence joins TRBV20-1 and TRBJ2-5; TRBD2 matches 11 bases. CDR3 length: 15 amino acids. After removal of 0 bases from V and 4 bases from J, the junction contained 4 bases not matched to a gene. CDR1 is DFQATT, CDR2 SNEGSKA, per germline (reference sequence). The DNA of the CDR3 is TGCAGTGCTAGAGATTACGGGACTAGCGGAGAGACCCAGTACTTC. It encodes CSARDYGTSGETQYF.

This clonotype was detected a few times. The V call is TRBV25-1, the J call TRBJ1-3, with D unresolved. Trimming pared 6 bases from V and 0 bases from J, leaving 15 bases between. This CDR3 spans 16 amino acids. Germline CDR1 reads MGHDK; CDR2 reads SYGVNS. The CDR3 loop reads CASSLEGASSGNTIYF. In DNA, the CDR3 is TGTGCCAGCAGCCTGGAGGGCGCGAGCTCTGGAAACACCATATATTTT.

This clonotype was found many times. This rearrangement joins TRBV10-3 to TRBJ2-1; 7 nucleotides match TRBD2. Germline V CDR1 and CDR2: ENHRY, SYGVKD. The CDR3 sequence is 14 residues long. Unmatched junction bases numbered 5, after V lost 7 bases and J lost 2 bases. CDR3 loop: CAIKTSSPYNEQFF. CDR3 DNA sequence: TGTGCCATCAAGACTAGCAGCCCCTACAATGAGCAGTTCTTC.

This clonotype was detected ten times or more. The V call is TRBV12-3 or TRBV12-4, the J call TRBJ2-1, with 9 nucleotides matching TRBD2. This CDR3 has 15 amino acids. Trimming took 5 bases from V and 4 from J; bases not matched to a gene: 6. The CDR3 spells CASSGLAGLYNEQFF. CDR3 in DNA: TGTGCCAGCAGTGGGCTAGCGGGATTGTACAATGAGCAGTTCTTC.

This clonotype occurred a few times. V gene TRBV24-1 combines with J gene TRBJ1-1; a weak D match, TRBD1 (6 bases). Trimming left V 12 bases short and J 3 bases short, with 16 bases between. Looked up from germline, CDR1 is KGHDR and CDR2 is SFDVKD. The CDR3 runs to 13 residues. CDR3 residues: CAPPRGADTEAFF. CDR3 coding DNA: TGTGCCCCCCCGAGGGGGGCGGACACTGAAGCTTTCTTT.

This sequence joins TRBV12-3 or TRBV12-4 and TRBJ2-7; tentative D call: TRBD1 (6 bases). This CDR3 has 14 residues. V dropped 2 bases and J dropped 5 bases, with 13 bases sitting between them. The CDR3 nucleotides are TGTGCCAGCAGTTTAAAGGGCAGGGGCCACGAGCAGTACTTC. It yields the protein CASSLKGRGHEQYF.